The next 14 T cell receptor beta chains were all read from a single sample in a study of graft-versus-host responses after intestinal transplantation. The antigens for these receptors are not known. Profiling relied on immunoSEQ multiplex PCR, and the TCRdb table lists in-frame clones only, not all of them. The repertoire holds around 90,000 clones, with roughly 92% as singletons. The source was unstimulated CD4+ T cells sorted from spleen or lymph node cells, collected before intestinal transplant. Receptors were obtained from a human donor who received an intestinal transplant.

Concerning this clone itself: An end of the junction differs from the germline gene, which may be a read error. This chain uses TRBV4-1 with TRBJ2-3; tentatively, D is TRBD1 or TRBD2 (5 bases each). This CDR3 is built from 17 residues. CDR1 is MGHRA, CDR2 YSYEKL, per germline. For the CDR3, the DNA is TGCGCCAGCAGCCAAGTTGGTCGGGGACGAAACACAGATACGCTGTATTTT. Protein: CASSQVGRGRNTDTLYF.

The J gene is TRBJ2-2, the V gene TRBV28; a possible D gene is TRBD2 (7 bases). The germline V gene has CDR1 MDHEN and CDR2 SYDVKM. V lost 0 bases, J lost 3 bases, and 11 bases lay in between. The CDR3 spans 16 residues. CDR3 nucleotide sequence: TGTGCCAGCAGTTTATGGAGAGGGGGGGACACCGGGGAGCTGTTTTTT. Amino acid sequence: CASSLWRGGDTGELFF.

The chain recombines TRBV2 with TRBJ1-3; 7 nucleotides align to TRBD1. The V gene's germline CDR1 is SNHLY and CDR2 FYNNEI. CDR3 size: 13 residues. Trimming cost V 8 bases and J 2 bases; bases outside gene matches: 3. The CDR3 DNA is TGTGCCAGCGGGAGGGGGCCTGGAAACACCATATATTTT. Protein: CASGRGPGNTIYF. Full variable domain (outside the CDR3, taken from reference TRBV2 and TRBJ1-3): EPEVTQTPSHQVTQMGQEVILRCVPISNHLYFYWYRQILGQKVEFLVSFYNNEISEKSEIFDDQFSVERPDGSNFTLKIRSTKLEDSAMYFCASGRGPGNTIYFGEGSWLTVV.

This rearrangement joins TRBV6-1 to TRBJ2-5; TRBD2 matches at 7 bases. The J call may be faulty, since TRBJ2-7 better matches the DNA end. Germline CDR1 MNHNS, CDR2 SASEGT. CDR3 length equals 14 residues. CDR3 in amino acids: CASMPSGISYEQYF. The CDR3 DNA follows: TGTGCCAGCATGCCTAGCGGAATCTCCTACGAGCAGTACTTC.

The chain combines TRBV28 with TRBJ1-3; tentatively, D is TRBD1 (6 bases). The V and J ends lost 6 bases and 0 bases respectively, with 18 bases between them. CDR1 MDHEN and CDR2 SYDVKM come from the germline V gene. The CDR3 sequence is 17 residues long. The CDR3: CASRLRGRQASGNTIYF. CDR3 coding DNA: TGTGCCAGCAGGTTAAGGGGTAGACAGGCCTCTGGAAACACCATATATTTT.

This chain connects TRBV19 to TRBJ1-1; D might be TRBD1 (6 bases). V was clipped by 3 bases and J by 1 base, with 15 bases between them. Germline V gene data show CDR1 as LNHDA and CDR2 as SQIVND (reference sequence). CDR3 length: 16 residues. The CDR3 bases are TGTGCCAGTAGTATCTCCTCCAGGGGTAGGAACACTGAAGCTTTCTTT. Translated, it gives CASSISSRGRNTEAFF.

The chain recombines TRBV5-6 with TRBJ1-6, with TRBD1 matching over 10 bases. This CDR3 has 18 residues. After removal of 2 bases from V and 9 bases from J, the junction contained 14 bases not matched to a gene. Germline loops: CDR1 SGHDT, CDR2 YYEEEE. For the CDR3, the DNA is TGTGCCAGCAGCTTACCCGGGGAGTCGGGACAGGGGCGTTCACCCCTCCACTTT. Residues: CASSLPGESGQGRSPLHF. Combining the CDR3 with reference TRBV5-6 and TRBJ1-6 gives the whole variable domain DAGVTQSPTHLIKTRGQQVTLRCSPKSGHDTVSWYQQALGQGPQFIFQYYEEEERQRGNFPDRFSGHQFPNYSSELNVNALLLGDSALYLCASSLPGESGQGRSPLHFGNGTRLTVT.

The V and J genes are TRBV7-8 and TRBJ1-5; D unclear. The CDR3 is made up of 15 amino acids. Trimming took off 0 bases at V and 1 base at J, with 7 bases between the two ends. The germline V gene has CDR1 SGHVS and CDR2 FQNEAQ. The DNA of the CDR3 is TGTGCCAGCAGCTTAGCGTTTGCGAGCAATCAGCCCCAGCATTTT. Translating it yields CASSLAFASNQPQHF.

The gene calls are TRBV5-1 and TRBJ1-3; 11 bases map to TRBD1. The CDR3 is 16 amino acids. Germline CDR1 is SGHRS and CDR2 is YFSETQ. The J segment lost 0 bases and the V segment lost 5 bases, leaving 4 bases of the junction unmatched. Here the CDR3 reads CASRSGQGGSGNTIYF. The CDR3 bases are TGCGCCAGCAGGTCGGGACAGGGGGGCTCTGGAAACACCATATATTTT.

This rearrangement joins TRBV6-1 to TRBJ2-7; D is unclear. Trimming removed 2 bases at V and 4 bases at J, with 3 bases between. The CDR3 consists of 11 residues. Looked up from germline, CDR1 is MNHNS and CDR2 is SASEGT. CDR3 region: CASSERYEQYF. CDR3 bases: TGTGCCAGCAGTGAAAGGTACGAGCAGTACTTC.

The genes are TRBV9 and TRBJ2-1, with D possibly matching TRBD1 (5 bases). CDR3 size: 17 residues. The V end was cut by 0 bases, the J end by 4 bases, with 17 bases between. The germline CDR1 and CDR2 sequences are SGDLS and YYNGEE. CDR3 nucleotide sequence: TGTGCCAGCAGCGTAGTCCCTTCCGATGGGGCATACAATGAGCAGTTCTTC. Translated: CASSVVPSDGAYNEQFF.

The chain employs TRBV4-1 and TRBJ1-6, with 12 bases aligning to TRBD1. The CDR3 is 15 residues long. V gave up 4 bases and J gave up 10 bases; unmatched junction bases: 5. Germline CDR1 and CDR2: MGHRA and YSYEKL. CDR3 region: CASSPGQGAGSPLHF. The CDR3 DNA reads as TGCGCCAGCAGCCCGGGACAGGGGGCAGGCTCACCCCTCCACTTT.

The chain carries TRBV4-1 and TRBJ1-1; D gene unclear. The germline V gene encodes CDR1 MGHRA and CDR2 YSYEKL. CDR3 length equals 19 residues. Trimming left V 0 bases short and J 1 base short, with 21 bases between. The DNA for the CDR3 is TGCGCCAGCAGCCAAGAGGTCTTTGGGAAGACGGAAAAGAACACTGAAGCTTTCTTT. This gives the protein CASSQEVFGKTEKNTEAFF.

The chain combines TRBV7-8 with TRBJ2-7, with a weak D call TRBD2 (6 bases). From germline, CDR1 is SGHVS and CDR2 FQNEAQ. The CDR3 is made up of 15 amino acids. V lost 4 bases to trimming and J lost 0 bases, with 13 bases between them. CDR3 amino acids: CASSSQAGISYEQYF. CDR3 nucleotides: TGTGCCAGCAGCTCCCAGGCGGGGATCTCCTACGAGCAGTACTTC.